The rows below give T cell receptor beta chains drawn from one sample of a study of T-cell reconstitution after alpha-beta-depleted transplantation in children. TCRdb reprocessed the PCR reads via MiXCR and lists one record per CDR3 protein. The sample holds 250,000 to 300,000 distinct CDR3 sequences, roughly 8.2% seen once. The material sequenced was peripheral blood, taken 360 days after TCRalphabeta/CD19-depleted stem cell transplant. Every receptor here comes from a female patient aged 2-15 years who had a stem cell transplant for Fanconi anemia, so the T cells may come from the graft donor. The CDR3 runs from the conserved cysteine through the conserved F or W. The D gene is left open where the match is weak. The size field is filled for only some rows; it gives once, few, many or a size class.

abundance	v_gene	j_gene	d_gene	CDR3aa	CDR3nt
many	TRBV2	TRBJ1-2	TRBD1	CASRDGTGVDGYTF	TGTGCCAGCAGGGACGGGACAGGGGTGGATGGCTACACCTTC
many	TRBV5-1	TRBJ1-1	NA	CASSYRTANTEAFF	TGCGCCAGCAGCTATCGGACAGCGAACACTGAAGCTTTCTTT
many	TRBV6-5	TRBJ2-5	NA	CASSYAGQNEETQYF	TGTGCCAGCAGTTACGCCGGACAGAACGAAGAGACCCAGTACTTC
few	TRBV29-1	TRBJ1-2	TRBD1	CSVEDPRGHYGYTF	TGCAGCGTTGAAGATCCCAGGGGGCACTATGGCTACACCTTC
few	TRBV6-1	TRBJ1-2	NA	CASRPLALAGGHGYTF	TGTGCCAGCAGACCGTTGGCCCTAGCGGGGGGCCATGGCTACACCTTC
NA	TRBV3-1	TRBJ2-5	TRBD2	CASSTRLAGVETQYF	TGTGCCAGCAGCACCCGACTAGCGGGAGTGGAGACCCAGTACTTC
many	TRBV11-2	TRBJ1-2	NA	CASSLEGHPYGYTF	TGTGCCAGCAGCTTGGAGGGACACCCCTATGGCTACACCTTC
many	TRBV5-1	TRBJ2-2	NA	CASSLDPLAGELFF	TGCGCCAGCAGCTTGGACCCCCTTGCCGGGGAGCTGTTTTTT
many	TRBV20-1	TRBJ1-3	TRBD1	CSASPGQQGNTIYF	TGCAGTGCGAGCCCGGGACAGCAGGGAAACACCATATATTTT
many	TRBV29-1	TRBJ2-7	TRBD1	CSVPHWTGRRYEQYF	TGCAGCGTTCCACATTGGACAGGACGTCGCTACGAGCAGTACTTC
many	TRBV15	TRBJ2-2	NA	CATSRARDLGTGELFF	TGTGCCACCAGCAGAGCACGGGATTTGGGCACCGGGGAGCTGTTTTTT
many	TRBV5-8	TRBJ2-1	TRBD1	CASRATGNPYNEQFF	TGTGCCAGCAGGGCGACAGGGAATCCCTACAATGAGCAGTTCTTC
many	TRBV20-1	TRBJ2-5	NA	CSVPGRFQETQYF	TGCAGTGTTCCTGGGAGGTTCCAAGAGACCCAGTACTTC
NA	TRBV29-1	TRBJ1-1	NA	CSVDWGGASNTEAFF	TGCAGCGTTGACTGGGGGGGCGCGAGTAACACTGAAGCTTTCTTT
many	TRBV2	TRBJ2-2	NA	CASSAPQVTGELFF	TGTGCCAGCTCTGCCCCCCAGGTCACCGGGGAGCTGTTTTTT
many	TRBV28	TRBJ1-4	NA	CASSQRPWANEKLFF	TGTGCCAGCAGTCAAAGACCATGGGCTAATGAAAAACTGTTTTTT
many	TRBV7-9	TRBJ2-1	NA	CASSLDSSYNEQFF	TGCGCCAGCAGCTTGGACAGCTCCTACAATGAGCAGTTCTTC
many	TRBV5-1	TRBJ2-2	NA	CASEGYTGELFF	TGCGCCAGCGAAGGATACACCGGGGAGCTGTTTTTT
many	TRBV28	TRBJ2-3	NA	CASSLPPRTDTQYF	TGTGCCAGCAGTCTTCCTCCCCGGACAGATACGCAGTATTTT
many	TRBV20-1	TRBJ2-1	TRBD1	CSARDGRDRGYNEQFF	TGCAGTGCTAGAGATGGGCGGGACAGGGGGTACAATGAGCAGTTCTTC
many	TRBV10-3	TRBJ1-2	TRBD1	CAISESRDRDGYTF	TGTGCCATCAGTGAGTCCCGGGACAGGGATGGCTACACCTTC
many	TRBV7-3	TRBJ2-1	TRBD1	CASSWTGNNEQFF	TGTGCCAGCAGCTGGACAGGGAACAATGAGCAGTTCTTC
few	TRBV5-1	TRBJ2-3	TRBD2	CASSLLISGVFSTDTQYF	TGCGCCAGCAGCTTGTTAATTAGCGGGGTTTTTAGCACAGATACGCAGTATTTT
many	TRBV20-1	TRBJ2-7	NA	CSIQTLSYEQYF	TGCAGCATCCAGACCCTGTCCTACGAGCAGTACTTC
few	TRBV5-1	TRBJ1-6	NA	CASSLAGQGGNSPLHF	TGCGCCAGCAGCTTGGCCGGGCAGGGTGGTAATTCACCCCTCCACTTT
NA	TRBV5-4	TRBJ2-1	TRBD2	CASRPGGEEEFF	TGTGCCAGCAGACCCGGGGGGGAAGAGGAGTTCTTC
NA	TRBV2	TRBJ2-2	NA	CASSETAITGELFF	TGTGCCAGCAGTGAGACAGCCATCACCGGGGAGCTGTTTTTT
many	TRBV5-1	TRBJ2-1	NA	CASSLTPNEQFF	TGCGCCAGCAGCTTAACCCCCAATGAGCAGTTCTTC
many	TRBV28	TRBJ1-6	NA	CASSVRESPLHF	TGTGCCAGCAGCGTTAGGGAATCACCCCTCCACTTT
few	TRBV20-1	TRBJ1-3	TRBD1	CSASRGTGGGNTIYF	TGCAGTGCTAGTCGTGGGACAGGGGGAGGAAACACCATATATTTT
few	TRBV14	TRBJ2-3	TRBD2	CASSVRGGLTDTQYF	TGTGCCAGCAGCGTCCGGGGGGGACTCACAGATACGCAGTATTTT
many	TRBV4-2	TRBJ2-1	NA	CASRRSDEQFF	TGTGCCAGCAGACGGAGCGATGAGCAGTTCTTC
NA	TRBV12-3/TRBV12-4	TRBJ2-1	TRBD2	CASSLTTSGRNEQFF	TGTGCCAGCAGTTTAACAACTAGCGGGCGCAATGAGCAGTTCTTC
many	TRBV12-3/TRBV12-4	TRBJ2-3	NA	CASSWHPTSQYADTQYF	TGTGCCAGCAGTTGGCACCCTACTAGTCAGTATGCAGATACGCAGTATTTT
NA	TRBV11-2	TRBJ2-7	TRBD1	CASSPRTGGLYEQYF	TGTGCCAGCAGCCCAAGGACAGGGGGCCTTTACGAGCAGTACTTC
many	TRBV5-1	TRBJ2-7	TRBD1	CASSVDRGLSEQYF	TGCGCCAGCAGCGTGGACAGGGGGCTGAGCGAGCAGTACTTC
many	TRBV6-2/TRBV6-3	TRBJ2-7	TRBD1	CASSLNLGQGSYEQYF	TGTGCCAGCAGCCTCAACTTGGGACAGGGCTCCTACGAGCAGTACTTC
many	TRBV11-2	TRBJ2-5	TRBD2	CASSQSSGGQETQYF	TGTGCCAGCAGCCAAAGTAGCGGGGGGCAAGAGACCCAGTACTTC
many	TRBV4-2	TRBJ1-1	TRBD1	CASSIDRAGTEAFF	TGTGCCAGCAGCATCGACAGGGCGGGGACTGAAGCTTTCTTT
few	TRBV20-1	TRBJ2-3	TRBD2	CSARAGLAGGTDTQYF	TGCAGTGCTAGAGCTGGTTTAGCGGGAGGGACAGATACGCAGTATTTT
few	TRBV28	TRBJ1-3	NA	CASSSYRDSEGNTIYF	TGTGCCAGCAGTTCCTACCGGGACTCTGAAGGAAACACCATATATTTT
many	TRBV7-9	TRBJ2-5	TRBD1	CASSPWTGQETQYF	TGTGCCAGCAGCCCGTGGACAGGACAAGAGACCCAGTACTTC
NA	TRBV5-1	TRBJ1-1	TRBD1	CASSPLGTDTEAFF	TGCGCCAGCAGCCCCCTGGGGACAGACACTGAAGCTTTCTTT
many	TRBV6-5	TRBJ1-5	NA	CASSYWAGKEQPQHF	TGTGCCAGCAGTTACTGGGCAGGGAAGGAACAGCCCCAGCATTTT
many	TRBV6-5	TRBJ2-3	NA	CASSRGADTQYF	TGTGCCAGCAGTCGAGGGGCGGATACGCAGTATTTT
few	TRBV3-1	TRBJ2-5	TRBD2	CASNHGGEETQYF	TGTGCCAGCAACCACGGGGGGGAAGAGACCCAGTACTTC
many	TRBV9	TRBJ2-1	TRBD2	CASSVERGADREQFF	TGTGCCAGCAGCGTTGAGCGGGGAGCCGACCGTGAGCAGTTCTTC
many	TRBV20-1	TRBJ2-7	NA	CSARDFYEQYF	TGCAGTGCACGGGACTTCTACGAGCAGTACTTC
few	TRBV19	TRBJ2-3	NA	CASSISTSRADTQYF	TGTGCCAGTAGTATTTCGACTAGTCGGGCAGATACGCAGTATTTT
NA	TRBV4-1	TRBJ2-5	NA	CASSQGSNDRLQETQYF	TGCGCCAGCAGCCAAGGGTCAAACGACAGGTTGCAAGAGACCCAGTACTTC
NA	TRBV4-3	TRBJ1-5	NA	CASSQGTGISQPQHF	TGCGCCAGCAGCCAAGGGACGGGGATTAGTCAGCCCCAGCATTTT
few	TRBV27	TRBJ2-5	NA	CASSPLDGGGRETQYF	TGTGCCAGCAGTCCGTTGGATGGGGGTGGGAGGGAGACCCAGTACTTC
few	TRBV6-5	TRBJ2-1	TRBD2	CASSYHRTSGIKEQFF	TGTGCCAGCAGTTACCATAGGACTAGCGGGATAAAAGAGCAGTTCTTC
many	TRBV18	TRBJ2-3	NA	CASSPQGDTQYF	TGTGCCAGCTCACCGCAGGGTGATACGCAGTATTTT